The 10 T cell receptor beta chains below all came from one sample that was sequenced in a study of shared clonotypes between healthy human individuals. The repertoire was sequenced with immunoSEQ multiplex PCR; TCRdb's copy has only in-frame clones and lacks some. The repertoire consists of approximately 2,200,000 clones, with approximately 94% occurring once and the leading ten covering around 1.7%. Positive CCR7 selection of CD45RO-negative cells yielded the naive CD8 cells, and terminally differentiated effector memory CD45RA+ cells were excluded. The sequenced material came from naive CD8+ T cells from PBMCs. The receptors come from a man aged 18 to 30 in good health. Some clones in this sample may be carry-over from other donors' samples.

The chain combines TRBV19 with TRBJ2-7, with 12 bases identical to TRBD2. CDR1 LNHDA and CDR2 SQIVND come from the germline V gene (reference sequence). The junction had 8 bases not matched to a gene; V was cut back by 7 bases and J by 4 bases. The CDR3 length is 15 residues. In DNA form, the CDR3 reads TGTGCCAGTAAAGAAGGACTAGCGGGATCTTACGAGCAGTACTTC. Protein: CASKEGLAGSYEQYF.

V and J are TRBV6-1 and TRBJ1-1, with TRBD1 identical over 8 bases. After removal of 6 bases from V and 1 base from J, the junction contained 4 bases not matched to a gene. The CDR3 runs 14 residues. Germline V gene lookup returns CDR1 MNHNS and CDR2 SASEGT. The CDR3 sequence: CASSVRGQNTEAFF. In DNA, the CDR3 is TGTGCCAGCAGCGTCAGGGGGCAGAACACTGAAGCTTTCTTT.

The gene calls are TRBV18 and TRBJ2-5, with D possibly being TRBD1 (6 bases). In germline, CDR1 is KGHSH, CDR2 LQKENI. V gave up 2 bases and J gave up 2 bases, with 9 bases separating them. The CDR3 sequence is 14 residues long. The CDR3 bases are TGTGCCAGCTCACCAATCAGGGGTCAAGAGACCCAGTACTTC. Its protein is CASSPIRGQETQYF.

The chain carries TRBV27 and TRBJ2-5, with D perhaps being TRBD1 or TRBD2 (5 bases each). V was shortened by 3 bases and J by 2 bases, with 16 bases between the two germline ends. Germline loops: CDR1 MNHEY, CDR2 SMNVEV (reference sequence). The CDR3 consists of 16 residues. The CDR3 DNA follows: TGTGCCAGCAGTTTGTCGCCCGGGACCCCACAAGAGACCCAGTACTTC. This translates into CASSLSPGTPQETQYF.

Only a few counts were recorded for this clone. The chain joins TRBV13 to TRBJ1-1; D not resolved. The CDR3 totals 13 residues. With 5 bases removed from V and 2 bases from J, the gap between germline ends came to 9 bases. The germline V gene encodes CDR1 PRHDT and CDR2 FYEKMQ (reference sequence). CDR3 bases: TGTGCCAGCAGCCCGGGCCTCAACACTGAAGCTTTCTTT. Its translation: CASSPGLNTEAFF.

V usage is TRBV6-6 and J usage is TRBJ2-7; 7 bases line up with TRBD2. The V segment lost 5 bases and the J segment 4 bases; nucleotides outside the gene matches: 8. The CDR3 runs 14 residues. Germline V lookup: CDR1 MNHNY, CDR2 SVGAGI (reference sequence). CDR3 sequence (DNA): TGTGCCAGCAGTCCGGCCGCTAGCGGATACGAGCAGTACTTC. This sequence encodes CASSPAASGYEQYF.

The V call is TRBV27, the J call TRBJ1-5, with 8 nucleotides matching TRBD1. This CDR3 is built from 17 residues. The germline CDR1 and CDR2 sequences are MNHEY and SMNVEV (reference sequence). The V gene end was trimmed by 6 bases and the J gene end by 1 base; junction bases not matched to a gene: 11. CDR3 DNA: TGTGCCAGCAGACCCCAGGTCCGGGACAGGAGCAATCAGCCCCAGCATTTT. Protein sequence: CASRPQVRDRSNQPQHF.

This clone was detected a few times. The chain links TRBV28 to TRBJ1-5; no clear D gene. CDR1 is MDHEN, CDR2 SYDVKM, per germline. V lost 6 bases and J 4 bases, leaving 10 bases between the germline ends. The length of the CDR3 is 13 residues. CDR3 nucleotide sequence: TGTGCCAGCAGCTCCTCTAGAAATCAGCCCCAGCATTTT. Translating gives CASSSSRNQPQHF.

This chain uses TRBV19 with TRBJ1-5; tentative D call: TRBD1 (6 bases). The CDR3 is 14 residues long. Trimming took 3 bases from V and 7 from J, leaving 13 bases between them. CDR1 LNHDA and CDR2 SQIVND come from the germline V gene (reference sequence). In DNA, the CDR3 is TGTGCCAGTAGTATTAACAGGGATGGACAGCCCCAGCATTTT. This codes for CASSINRDGQPQHF. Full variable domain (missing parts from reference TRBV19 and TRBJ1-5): DGGITQSPKYLFRKEGQNVTLSCEQNLNHDAMYWYRQDPGQGLRLIYYSQIVNDFQKGDIAEGYSVSREKKESFPLTVTSAQKNPTAFYLCASSINRDGQPQHFGDGTRLSIL.

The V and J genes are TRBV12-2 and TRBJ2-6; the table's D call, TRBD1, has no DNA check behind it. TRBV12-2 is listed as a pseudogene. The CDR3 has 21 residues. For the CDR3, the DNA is TGTGCAAGTCGCCCCATACCTTTGGGGGCTTCCTGTGAGTCTGGGGCCAACGTCCTGACTTTC. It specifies CASRPIPLGASCESGANVLTF.